What follows is one T cell receptor beta chain and its context. This record comes from a study of blood T cells in healthy people across ages. Germline V gene sequence: CDR1 DFQATT, CDR2 SNEGSKA (reference sequence). Losses at the gene ends were 5 bases for V and 2 bases for J; bases not matched to a gene: 4. The CDR3 is made up of 13 amino acids. For the second PCR, which ran for 7 to 11 cycles, a sample-barcoded 5' primer and a J-beta primer mix were used. Via MiXCR, TCRdb re-called the 5' RACE reads, giving one row per CDR3 protein. The sample holds 1 million to 1.2 million distinct CDR3 sequences, more than 30% seen once.

The chain has TRBV20-1 and TRBJ2-3; 7 nucleotides agree with TRBD2. The TCR comes from a man between 18 and 29 years old in good health. Material: blood. In DNA, the CDR3 is TGCAGTGCTGTGGGGGGGACCACAGATACGCAGTATTTT. Protein product: CSAVGGTTDTQYF.